This entry describes one T cell receptor beta chain. These data come from a study of shared clonotypes between healthy human individuals. As for the study in general: The study drew on a couple of women and a few men aged 18 to 49 as donors.

Germline CDR1 SGHDT, CDR2 YYEEEE. The CDR3 consists of 14 residues. Trimming pared 3 bases from V and 4 bases from J, leaving 12 bases between. Under the authors' procedure: ImmunoSEQ only sent back junction sequences with no quality scores, so filtering was done differently. Data came from immunoSEQ multiplex PCR; TCRdb stores just in-frame clones and leaves some out. D and trimming come from the DNA, and the V and J calls and clone size come from that table. The sample lists fewer than 1.8 million clones, 97% to 99% occurring once. This TCR derives from a man aged 30 to 45 in good health. The chain recombines TRBV5-6 with TRBJ2-3; D unclear. The sequencing input was naive CD4+ T cells sorted from blood. Subset here: CD45RA+ positively selected. The CDR3 sequence is CASSSPGSSDTQYF. DNA of the CDR3: TGTGCCAGCAGCTCCCCCGGCTCCTCAGATACGCAGTATTTT.